This paragraph reports one T cell receptor (beta chain). What it recognizes is unknown. This specimen belongs to a study of shared clonotypes between healthy human individuals. Overall study results and limits: Limited genetic and exposure-history diversity came from having few donors.

The CDR3 sequence is 14 residues long. Germline loops: CDR1 MNHEY, CDR2 SMNVEV (reference sequence). Genomic DNA per cell subset filled all wells of several immunoSEQ plates. Sequencing used immunoSEQ multiplex PCR; TCRdb keeps in-frame clones, though not all of them. The sample has around 450,000 clones, roughly three quarters seen once; the top ten hold 13%. Input material: PBMCs. This TCR was recovered from a middle-aged woman in good health. Some clones in this sample may be carry-over from other donors' samples. The chain couples TRBV27 to TRBJ2-5, with 8 bases matching TRBD2. The end of the DNA is better explained by TRBJ2-7, so the J call may be wrong. In nucleotides, the CDR3 is TGTGCCAGCAGTACCCGGGGGGGATTCTACGAGCAGTACTTC. Translation: CASSTRGGFYEQYF.